This TCR beta chain was sequenced in a study of blood T cells in healthy people across ages. Whole-study results and caveats: There was no known CMV status for donors, so expanded clonotype changes were possibly confounded.

A J-beta primer mix and a sample-barcoded 5' primer were used in a second PCR of roughly 7 to 12 cycles. A 12-random-nucleotide template-switch adaptor tagged each cDNA molecule. CDR3-containing paired-end reads numbering at least 2.5 million came from each sample. MiXCR was run by TCRdb on the 5' RACE reads, yielding one entry per CDR3 protein. The sample has 850,000 to 1,000,000 distinct CDR3 sequences; 51% are singletons. This clonotype was observed a handful of times. Its antigen is not identified. This CDR3 is built from 15 residues. Germline V CDR1 and CDR2: SGHRS, YFSETQ. Peripheral blood samples of roughly 9.8 milliliters were drawn from each donor.

The chain recombines TRBV5-1 with TRBJ2-5; tentatively, D is TRBD1 or TRBD2 (5 bases each). The end of the DNA is better explained by TRBJ2-7, so the J call may be wrong. The specimen was blood. This TCR came from a woman in her fifties or sixties in good health. The DNA of the CDR3 is TGCGCCAGCAGGCACACCGGGACGGCCCCTTACGAGCAGTACTTC. It codes for CASRHTGTAPYEQYF.